This entry describes one T cell receptor (beta chain). Original processing methods: Estimated nucleated cell counts came from reference gene primer amplification. Clones were read by immunoSEQ multiplex PCR, and TCRdb kept only the in-frame ones, dropping some. That table is the source of V, J and clone size, and D and trimming were worked out from the DNA. This table holds roughly 56,000 clones, roughly 90% found once. The source of the sample is a study of blood T cell repertoires in COVID-19. Study context: Acute-phase and convalescent COVID-19 samples originated in the United States, Italy and Spain. Sources were T cells, B-cell-depleted T cells, or PBMCs; the material itself was cDNA or gDNA.

The sequence derives from a human donor in a cohort sampled during active COVID-19. The sample comprised peripheral blood.

The CDR3 nucleotides are TGTGCCAGCAGCTTAGAGGCGGGACTTTCCTACGAGCAGTACTTC. As protein: CASSLEAGLSYEQYF. J is TRBJ2-7 and V is TRBV3-1 (or the pseudogene TRBV3-2); D possibly corresponds to TRBD2 (6 bases). This CDR3 contains 15 residues. V lost 5 bases and J lost 1, with 15 bases in between. CDR1 is LGHDT and CDR2 is YNNKEL in the germline V gene (reference sequence).